Sequencing of this T cell receptor beta chain was carried out in a study of blood T cell repertoires in COVID-19. Study-level information: Whether acute or convalescent, the COVID-19 samples came from the United States, Italy and Spain. PBMCs, B-cell-depleted T cells, or T cells provided the cDNA or gDNA that made up the material.

This clone was seen more than once but under ten times. As processed by the authors: Nucleated cell counts were estimated from reference gene primer amplification. TCRdb keeps only in-frame clones here, not all; method: immunoSEQ multiplex PCR. That table furnishes V, J and clone size, whereas the DNA furnished D and trimming. The repertoire holds over 200,000 clones, with 75% to 90% as singletons. Germline CDR1 and CDR2: MGHDK and SYGVNS. J lost 0 bases, V lost 5 bases, and 5 bases had no gene match. The CDR3 is made up of 15 amino acids. This TCR came from a human donor in a cohort sampled during active COVID-19. V usage is TRBV25-1 and J usage is TRBJ2-7; 9 bases align to TRBD1. Sequenced input: peripheral blood. The CDR3 DNA follows: TGTGCCAGCAGTTCCGACAGGGGGAGCTCCTACGAGCAGTACTTC. Protein sequence: CASSSDRGSSYEQYF.